Here is one T cell receptor beta chain with its context. The authors ran a second PCR of roughly 6 to 11 cycles using a sample-barcoded 5' primer and a J-beta primer mix. Via MiXCR, TCRdb re-called the 5' RACE reads, giving one row per CDR3 protein. The repertoire holds around 670,000 distinct CDR3 sequences, with less than 35% as singletons. The sample is drawn from a study of blood T cells in healthy people across ages. Overall study context: Per two T cells, template switching captured roughly one barcoded beta molecule.

Investigators took about 10 milliliters of peripheral blood from every donor. The CDR3 covers 16 residues. The trim removed 5 bases at V and 2 bases at J, leaving 8 bases unmatched. The V gene's germline CDR1 is MNHNS and CDR2 SASEGT. The V call is TRBV6-1, the J call TRBJ1-5; 8 bases are a match to TRBD1. The sequence came from a woman aged 80 or older in good health. What was sequenced was blood. DNA for the CDR3: TGTGCCAGCAGTCCTAGGACAGGGATAGGCAATCAGCCCCAGCATTTT. Encoded protein: CASSPRTGIGNQPQHF.